Described below is a single T cell receptor beta chain sequence and its context. There is no known antigen for this receptor. No base quality information exists; no much larger clone differs at one position. This specimen belongs to a study of blood T cell repertoires in COVID-19 (dated by TCRdb to 2018 to 2020). Broadly, across the study: Collaborator samples came from the United States, Italy and Spain and covered acute and convalescent phases of COVID-19. The prospective study material was composed of cDNA or gDNA derived from T cells, B-cell-depleted T cells, or PBMCs. The dataset comprised deeply sampled blood TCRbeta repertoires from subjects exposed to, actively infected with, or recovered from COVID-19. The repertoires were released in a freely available public database meant as a resource for research on the immune response to SARS-CoV-2. Samples were obtained from the ongoing ImmuneRACE study (first 160 participants) and from some 1,300 subjects provided by 6 global collaborators. Nearly every sample came with metadata listing a de-identified subject ID, COVID-19 status, age in years and sex. HLA class I and class II types, where available, came from metadata supplied by the sample provider rather than from assay-based typing. What the research found in general, with its limitations: The amount of clinical and demographic metadata varied by source and participant and was provided uncurated.

Taken from cysteine to phenylalanine, the CDR3 has 14 residues. The CDR3 DNA has 42 bases and is translated from base 1. Sequences SQVTM (CDR1) and ANQGSEA (CDR2) are obtained from the germline V gene. V loses 2 bases, J loses 3 bases, and the germline ends lie 14 bases apart. TCRbeta CDR3 regions were amplified from genomic DNA using the immunoSEQ Assay, a bias-controlled multiplex PCR. Per the source publication's procedure: Within the assay, amplification of reference gene primers was used to estimate how many nucleated cells each sample contained. To quantify the absolute abundance of each unique TCRbeta CDR3 rearrangement, sequence reads were collapsed and filtered. Productive Simpson clonality was computed per sample as the square root of Simpson's diversity index over productive rearrangements. TCRdb re-hosts the immuneACCESS table, in-frame sequences only. Its copies lack some clones; in the studies checked, an unresolved V gene accounts for under half of them, and the cause for the rest is not known. V, J and clone size reflect that table, while D and trimming were determined from the DNA. This sample is represented by fewer than 40,000 clones; roughly 78% of them were singletons. The ten biggest clones cover around 35% of the sample.

Collaborating institutions collected whole blood in K2EDTA tubes following their own protocols. For TCRbeta analysis, collaborators shipped samples as frozen whole blood, isolated PBMCs, or DNA extracted from either of those sample types. The V and J segments used are TRBV29-1 and TRBJ2-7; matching of 6 bases hints at TRBD1 as the D gene. The TCR comes from a man in his 60s with acute or convalescent COVID-19. The specimen was peripheral blood. The bases are TGCAGCGTTGAATTTCTACAGGGCGGCTACGAGCAGTACTTC. Translated, this is CSVEFLQGGYEQYF.